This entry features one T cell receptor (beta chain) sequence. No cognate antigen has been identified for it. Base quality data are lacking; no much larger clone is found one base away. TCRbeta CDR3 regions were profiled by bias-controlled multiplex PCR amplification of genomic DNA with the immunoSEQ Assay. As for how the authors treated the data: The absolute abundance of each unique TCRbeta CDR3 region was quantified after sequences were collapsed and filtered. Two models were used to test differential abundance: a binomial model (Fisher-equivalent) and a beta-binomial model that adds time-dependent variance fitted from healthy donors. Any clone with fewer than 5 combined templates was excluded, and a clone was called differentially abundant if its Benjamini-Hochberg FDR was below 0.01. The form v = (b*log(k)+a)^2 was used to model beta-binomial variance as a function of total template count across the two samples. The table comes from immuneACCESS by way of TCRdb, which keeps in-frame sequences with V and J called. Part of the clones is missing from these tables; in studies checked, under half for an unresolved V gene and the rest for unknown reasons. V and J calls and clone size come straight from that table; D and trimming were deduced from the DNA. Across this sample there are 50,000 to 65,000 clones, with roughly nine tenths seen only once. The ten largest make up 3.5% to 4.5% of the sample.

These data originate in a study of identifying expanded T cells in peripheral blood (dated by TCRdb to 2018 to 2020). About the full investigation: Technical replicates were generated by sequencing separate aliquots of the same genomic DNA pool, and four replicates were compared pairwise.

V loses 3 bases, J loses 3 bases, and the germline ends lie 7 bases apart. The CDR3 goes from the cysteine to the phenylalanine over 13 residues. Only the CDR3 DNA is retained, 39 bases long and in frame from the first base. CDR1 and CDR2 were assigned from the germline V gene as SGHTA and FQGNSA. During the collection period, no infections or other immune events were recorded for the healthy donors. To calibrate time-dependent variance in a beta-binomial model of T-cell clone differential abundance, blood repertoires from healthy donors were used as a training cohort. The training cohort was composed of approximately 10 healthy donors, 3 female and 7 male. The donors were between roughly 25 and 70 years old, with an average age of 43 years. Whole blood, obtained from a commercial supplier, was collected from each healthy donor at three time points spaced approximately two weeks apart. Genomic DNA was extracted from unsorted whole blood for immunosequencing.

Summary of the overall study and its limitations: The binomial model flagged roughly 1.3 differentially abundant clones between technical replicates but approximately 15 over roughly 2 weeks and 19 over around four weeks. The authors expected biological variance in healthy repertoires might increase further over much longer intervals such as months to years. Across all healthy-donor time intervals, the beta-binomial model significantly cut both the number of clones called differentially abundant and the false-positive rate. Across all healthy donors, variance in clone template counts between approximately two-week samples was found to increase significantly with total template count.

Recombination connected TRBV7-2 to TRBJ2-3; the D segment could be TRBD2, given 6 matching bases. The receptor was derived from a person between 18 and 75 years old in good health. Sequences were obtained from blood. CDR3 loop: CASSFLATDTQYF. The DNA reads TGTGCCAGCAGCTTTCTAGCGACAGATACGCAGTATTTT.